This is a list of T cell receptor beta chains from one sample in a study of early stage breast cancer tumors. The method was immunoSEQ multiplex PCR; TCRdb's version includes in-frame clones alone and lacks a portion of them. This repertoire shows 25,000 to 35,000 clones, around 53% found once; its top ten account for 8.5%. Sequencing used breast tumor tissue. The source is a person aged 50-59 years with breast cancer. Both conserved end residues are part of each CDR3. Fields, in order: V gene, J gene, clone size, D gene, CDR3 DNA, CDR3 protein. A D gene is named only where the DNA matches it firmly. Clone size is shown for a subset of rows, as once, few, many or a class of expanded clone.

TRBV14,TRBJ2-5,NA,TRBD1,TGTGCCAGCAGCGACCGACAGGGGTGGGAGACCCAGTACTTC,CASSDRQGWETQYF
TRBV6-4,TRBJ2-1,few,TRBD2,TGTGCCAGCAGTTCCCTCTCCAGCGGGGAAGTAAATGAGCAGTTCTTC,CASSSLSSGEVNEQFF
TRBV7-8,TRBJ1-1,NA,NA,TGTGCCAGCAGCCAAGGGGCAGTTGGGACTGAAGCTTTCTTT,CASSQGAVGTEAFF
TRBV20-1,TRBJ1-1,NA,NA,TGCAGTGCTTTAATGAACACTGAAGCTTTCTTT,CSALMNTEAFF
TRBV5-5,TRBJ2-3,NA,NA,TGTGCCAGCAGCTTAGCGTTTCGAGGAGCAGATACGCAGTATTTT,CASSLAFRGADTQYF
TRBV5-1,TRBJ2-5,NA,TRBD2,TGCGCCAGCAGCTTTAGCGGGGTCCAAGAGACCCAGTACTTC,CASSFSGVQETQYF
TRBV19,TRBJ2-2,NA,TRBD1,TGTGCCAGTAGTATAACAGGGACAGATACCGGGGAGCTGTTTTTT,CASSITGTDTGELFF
TRBV4-3,TRBJ1-5,NA,NA,TGCGCCAGCAGCCAAGATAGATCCCCCCTGGATCAGCCCCAGCATTTT,CASSQDRSPLDQPQHF
TRBV6-1,TRBJ1-4,NA,TRBD1,TGTGCCAGCAGTGAAAATGGGGGCAGGGGGGATGAAAAACTGTTTTTT,CASSENGGRGDEKLFF
TRBV5-6,TRBJ2-1,NA,TRBD2,TGTGCCAGTCAGCAGCTAGCGGGAGTTTATCCGGAGTTCTTC,CASQQLAGVYPEFF
TRBV2,TRBJ1-1,few,NA,TGTGCCAGCAGCCTCGACACGAACACTGAAGCTTTCTTT,CASSLDTNTEAFF
TRBV5-1,TRBJ2-1,NA,NA,TGCGCCAGCAGCTTGTTTCTCCGAATTGGAGGTAGCTCCTACAATGAGCAGTTCTTC,CASSLFLRIGGSSYNEQFF
TRBV7-9,TRBJ2-6,NA,NA,TGTGCCAGCAGCCAAATCCAGGGACCCGGGGCCAACGTCCTGACTTTC,CASSQIQGPGANVLTF
TRBV9,TRBJ1-4,NA,NA,TGTGCCAGCAGCGTAGTTGGGGTGGCGGGTGAAAAACTGTTTTTT,CASSVVGVAGEKLFF
TRBV5-6,TRBJ2-5,NA,TRBD1,TGTGCCAGCAGCGTAGAGGGGGCCGGAGAGACCCAGTACTTC,CASSVEGAGETQYF
TRBV7-9,TRBJ2-2,NA,TRBD2,TGTGCCAGCAGCCTTAAGCCGCGACTAGCGGGAGACACCGGGGAGCTGTTTTTT,CASSLKPRLAGDTGELFF
TRBV19,TRBJ2-6,NA,TRBD1,TGTGCCAGTAGTACCCCCCTGGGACAGGGGTTAGACTCCGGGGCCAACGTCCTGACTTTC,CASSTPLGQGLDSGANVLTF
TRBV11-2,TRBJ1-4,NA,TRBD1,TGTGCCAGCAGCACAGGGGAGGGAACTAATGAAAAACTGTTTTTT,CASSTGEGTNEKLFF
TRBV5-6,TRBJ2-1,NA,TRBD2,TGTGCCAGCAGCTTGGAGCCTAGCGGTATATACAATGAGCAGTTCTTC,CASSLEPSGIYNEQFF
TRBV29-1,TRBJ2-7,NA,NA,TGCAGCGTTCGGACAGCCTACGAGCAGTACTTC,CSVRTAYEQYF
TRBV27,TRBJ1-5,once,NA,TGTGCCAGCAGTCGAGGGGACGTACGTAATCAGCCCCAGCATTTT,CASSRGDVRNQPQHF
TRBV7-3,TRBJ2-1,NA,TRBD2,TGTGCCAGCAGCATTAGCGGGACACCTTACAATGAGCAGTTCTTC,CASSISGTPYNEQFF